These T cell receptor beta chains were read from a single sample in a study of blood T cell repertoires in COVID-19. Sequenced by immunoSEQ multiplex PCR; TCRdb stores in-frame clones only, minus some. The sample records under 300,000 clones, roughly 85% being singletons. The sample consisted of peripheral blood. These TCRs come from a woman in her 30s with active or convalescent COVID-19. Each CDR3 is given with its conserved first and last residue. D genes are given only for firm matches. A row's size may be missing; if present it is once, few, many or a size class.

d_call j_call v_call clone_size cdr3_aa cdr3_nt
TRBD1 TRBJ2-2 TRBV7-2 . CASSFDTGVHTGELFF TGTGCCAGCAGCTTTGATACAGGGGTACACACCGGGGAGCTGTTTTTT
TRBD2 TRBJ2-3 TRBV19 . CASSIDHLGLAGGLNTDTQYF TGTGCCAGTAGTATAGATCACCTCGGACTAGCGGGGGGGCTTAACACAGATACGCAGTATTTT
. TRBJ1-4 TRBV28 few CASSLTTGQLFF TGTGCCAGCAGTTTAACGACAGGTCAGCTGTTTTTT
. TRBJ1-3 TRBV7-8 once CASSSLRGNTIYF TGTGCCAGCAGCTCACTCAGGGGAAACACCATATATTTT
. TRBJ2-7 TRBV7-2 few CASSFGGAYEQYF TGTGCCAGCAGCTTCGGCGGCGCCTACGAGCAGTACTTC
TRBD2 TRBJ2-1 TRBV5-1 once CASSLESGGLNNEQFF TGCGCCAGCAGCTTGGAGAGCGGGGGGCTCAATAATGAGCAGTTCTTC
TRBD1 TRBJ1-1 TRBV9 . CASRAQGGTEAFF TGTGCCAGCAGAGCTCAGGGGGGCACTGAAGCTTTCTTT
TRBD1 TRBJ2-7 TRBV6-6 few CASSRQGGKSYPTYEQYF TGTGCCAGCAGCCGACAGGGGGGTAAATCTTATCCAACCTACGAGCAGTACTTC
TRBD2 TRBJ2-7 TRBV6-1 . CASSEVAGVGYEQYF TGTGCCAGCAGTGAAGTAGCGGGGGTCGGGTACGAGCAGTACTTC
. TRBJ1-2 TRBV5-1 . CASSMGGVDYGYTF TGCGCCAGCAGTATGGGAGGAGTTGACTATGGCTACACCTTC
TRBD1 TRBJ1-6 TRBV3-1/TRBV3-2 . CASSQTGGTYNSPLHF TGTGCCAGCAGCCAGACAGGGGGCACCTATAATTCACCCCTCCACTTT
. TRBJ2-3 TRBV19 . CASRKDTTDTQYF TGTGCCAGTAGGAAAGACACCACAGATACGCAGTATTTT
TRBD1 TRBJ1-2 TRBV9 . CASSVGQGAYYGYTF TGTGCCAGCAGCGTTGGACAGGGGGCTTACTATGGCTACACCTTC
TRBD1 TRBJ2-3 TRBV28 . CASSPAGGGTDTQYF TGTGCCAGCAGTCCGGCAGGGGGTGGCACAGATACGCAGTATTTT
TRBD1 TRBJ1-3 TRBV3-1/TRBV3-2 . CASSLTGVGNTIYF TGTGCCAGCAGCCTTACAGGGGTGGGAAACACCATATATTTT
. TRBJ1-2 TRBV2 . CASSEVRDYGYTF TGTGCCAGCAGTGAGGTACGGGACTATGGCTACACCTTC
. TRBJ2-5 TRBV4-1 . CASSQDLEGSLRTQYF TGCGCCAGCAGCCAAGATCTAGAGGGCAGCCTTAGGACCCAGTACTTC
TRBD1 TRBJ1-1 TRBV30 . CACTTGLTEAFF TGTGCCTGTACGACAGGGTTGACTGAAGCTTTCTTT
TRBD1 TRBJ2-7 TRBV30 few CAWGTDYEQYF TGTGCCTGGGGGACAGACTACGAGCAGTACTTC
. TRBJ2-7 TRBV6-6 . CASSYPPDSAYEQYF TGTGCCAGCAGTTACCCCCCGGACAGTGCCTACGAGCAGTACTTC
TRBD1 TRBJ1-3 TRBV19 . CASSAGQGFDTIYF TGTGCCAGTAGTGCGGGACAGGGTTTTGACACCATATATTTT
TRBD1 TRBJ1-1 TRBV6-5 . CASSGQGREAFF TGTGCCAGCAGCGGACAGGGGCGTGAAGCTTTCTTT
TRBD1 TRBJ1-3 TRBV19 . CASMLQDRVGNTIYF TGTGCCAGTATGTTGCAGGACAGGGTGGGAAACACCATATATTTT
. TRBJ1-3 TRBV7-9 . CASREGAGNTIYF TGTGCCAGCCGCGAGGGGGCTGGAAACACCATATATTTT
. TRBJ1-2 TRBV19 once CASSLKTGPNYGYTF TGTGCCAGTAGTCTCAAGACAGGCCCTAACTATGGCTACACCTTC
. TRBJ2-7 TRBV27 . CASSQGRVGYEQYF TGTGCCAGCAGCCAAGGCAGGGTAGGGTACGAGCAGTACTTC
TRBD1 TRBJ2-2 TRBV11-3 . CASSRGQGTVTGELFF TGTGCCAGCAGCCGGGGACAGGGGACGGTCACCGGGGAGCTGTTTTTT
. TRBJ2-6 TRBV5-1 . CASSLHTRATGMTSGANVLTF TGCGCCAGCAGCCTCCACACCCGGGCCACCGGGATGACATCTGGGGCCAACGTCCTGACTTTC
TRBD2 TRBJ2-1 TRBV28 . CASSLLAGGLNEQFF TGTGCCAGCAGCCTACTAGCGGGGGGCCTCAATGAGCAGTTCTTC
TRBD1 TRBJ2-7 TRBV7-2 . CASRQGVNEYEQYF TGTGCCAGCAGACAGGGGGTAAATGAGTACGAGCAGTACTTC
TRBD1 TRBJ1-1 TRBV5-1 . CASSWGTGNTEAFF TGCGCCAGCAGCTGGGGGACAGGGAACACTGAAGCTTTCTTT
. TRBJ1-1 TRBV10-3 . CAISESERAAFF TGTGCCATCAGTGAGTCGGAGAGGGCAGCTTTCTTT
. TRBJ1-3 TRBV9 . CASSVVTRSGNTIYF TGTGCCAGCAGCGTAGTGACTCGCTCTGGAAACACCATATATTTT
. TRBJ1-6 TRBV14 . CASSQGRGAAYNSPLHF TGTGCCAGCAGCCAAGGGAGGGGTGCGGCCTATAATTCACCCCTCCACTTT
. TRBJ1-1 TRBV5-6 once CASSTPRNTEAFF TGTGCCAGTTCTACGCCAAGGAACACTGAAGCTTTCTTT
TRBD1 TRBJ1-2 TRBV5-1 few CASSRETGGRSGYTF TGCGCCAGCAGCCGCGAGACAGGGGGTCGTTCGGGCTACACCTTC
. TRBJ1-2 TRBV6-6 . CASSYRTVGSGYTF TGTGCCAGCAGTTACAGGACAGTCGGTAGTGGCTACACCTTC
. TRBJ2-4 TRBV2 . CASSEGADKNIQYF TGTGCCAGCAGTGAAGGGGCAGACAAAAACATTCAGTACTTC
TRBD1 TRBJ1-4 TRBV27 . CASSVPGQGKEKLFF TGTGCCAGCAGTGTCCCGGGACAGGGAAAAGAAAAACTGTTTTTT
TRBD1 TRBJ2-7 TRBV5-1 . CASSLVTGGFYEQYF TGCGCCAGCAGCTTGGTAACAGGGGGCTTCTACGAGCAGTACTTC
TRBD2 TRBJ2-2 TRBV5-4 . CASSLAAGLAGFNTGELFF TGTGCCAGCAGCTTGGCCGCAGGACTAGCGGGGTTTAACACCGGGGAGCTGTTTTTT
. TRBJ2-3 TRBV7-2 . CASSPDWGADTQYF TGTGCCAGCAGCCCTGACTGGGGGGCAGATACGCAGTATTTT
TRBD1 TRBJ1-1 TRBV6-2/TRBV6-3 . CASSLYRGMNTEAFF TGTGCCAGCAGTTTATACAGGGGAATGAACACTGAAGCTTTCTTT
TRBD1 TRBJ2-7 TRBV7-2 . CASSPRTGGPYEQYF TGTGCCAGCAGCCCCCGGACAGGGGGTCCGTACGAGCAGTACTTC
TRBD1 TRBJ1-2 TRBV11-1 . CASSSQGASGYTF TGTGCCAGCAGCTCTCAGGGGGCTAGTGGCTACACCTTC